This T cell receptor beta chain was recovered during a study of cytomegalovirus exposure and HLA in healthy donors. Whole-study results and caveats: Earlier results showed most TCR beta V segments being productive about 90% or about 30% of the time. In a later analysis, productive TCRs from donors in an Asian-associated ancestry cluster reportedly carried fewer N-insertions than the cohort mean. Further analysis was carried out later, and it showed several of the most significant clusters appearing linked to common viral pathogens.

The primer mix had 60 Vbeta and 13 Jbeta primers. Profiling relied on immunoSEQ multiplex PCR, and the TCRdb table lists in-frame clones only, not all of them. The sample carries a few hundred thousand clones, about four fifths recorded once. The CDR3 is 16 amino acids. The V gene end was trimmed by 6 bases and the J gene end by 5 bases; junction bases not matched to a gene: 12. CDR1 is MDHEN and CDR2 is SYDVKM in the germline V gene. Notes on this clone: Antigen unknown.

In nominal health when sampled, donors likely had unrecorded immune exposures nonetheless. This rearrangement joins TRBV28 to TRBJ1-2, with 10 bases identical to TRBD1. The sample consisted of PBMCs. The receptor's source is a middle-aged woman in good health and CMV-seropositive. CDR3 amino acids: CASRGPRDRGFYGYTF. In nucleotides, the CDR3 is TGTGCCAGCAGAGGGCCGCGGGACAGGGGCTTTTATGGCTACACCTTC.